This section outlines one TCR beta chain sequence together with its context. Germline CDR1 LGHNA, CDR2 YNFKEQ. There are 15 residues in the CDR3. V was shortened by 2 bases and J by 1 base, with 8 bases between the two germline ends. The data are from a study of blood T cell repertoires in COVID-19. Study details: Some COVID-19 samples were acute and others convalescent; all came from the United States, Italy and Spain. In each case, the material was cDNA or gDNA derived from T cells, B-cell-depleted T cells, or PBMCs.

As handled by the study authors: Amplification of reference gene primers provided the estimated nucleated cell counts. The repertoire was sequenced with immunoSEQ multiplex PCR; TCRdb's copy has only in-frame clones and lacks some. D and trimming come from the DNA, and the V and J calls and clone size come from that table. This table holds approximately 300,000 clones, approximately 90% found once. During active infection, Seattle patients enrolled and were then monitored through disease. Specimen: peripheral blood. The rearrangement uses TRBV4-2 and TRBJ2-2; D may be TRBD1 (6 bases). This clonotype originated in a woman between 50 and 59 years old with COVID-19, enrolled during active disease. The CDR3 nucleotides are TGTGCCAGCAGCCAACGGACAGAGAACACCGGGGAGCTGTTTTTT. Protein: CASSQRTENTGELFF.